Sequencing of this TCR beta chain was carried out in a study of blood T cell repertoires in COVID-19. Across the whole study: T cells, B-cell-depleted T cells, or PBMCs supplied cDNA or gDNA.

The CDR3 runs 15 residues. J gave up 6 bases and V 1 base, and 7 bases lay outside the gene matches. The germline gives CDR1 MNHNS, CDR2 SASEGT. TCRdb's table, derived via immunoSEQ multiplex PCR, lists solely in-frame clones and lacks some. Of 60,000 to 85,000 clones listed, roughly three quarters are singletons. The V and J genes are TRBV6-1 and TRBJ2-7; 9 bases match TRBD2. The sequence was obtained from a man between 65 and 79 years old with acute or convalescent COVID-19. Source material: peripheral blood. CDR3 in amino acids: CASSEVLGSGSEQYF. Written as DNA, the CDR3 is TGTGCCAGCAGTGAAGTGCTCGGTAGCGGGAGCGAGCAGTACTTC.